This entry is about one T cell receptor (beta chain). Its target is not known. This record belongs to a study of cytomegalovirus exposure and HLA in healthy donors. Notes on the study in general: The study carried out a later analysis of TCR beta sequences. It associated some 15,000 of them with specific HLA alleles at a false discovery rate of 0.05. Association of a missense DCLRE1C variant with TCR beta V- and J-gene trimming was reported in a later analysis. Donors belonging to an Asian-associated ancestry cluster reportedly showed fewer N-insertions in productive TCRs than the approximately 690-donor mean, according to what a later analysis found. Productive status was seen about 87% or about 30% of the time for most TCR beta V segments in an earlier analysis.

Both 60 Vbeta primers and 13 Jbeta primers went into the PCR. Sequencing was performed with immunoSEQ multiplex PCR; in TCRdb, only in-frame clones are kept and a portion is missing. There are about 150,000 clones in the sample; approximately 72% occur only once, and less than 3.5% lies in the top ten. Sequences were obtained from PBMCs. This sequence was found in a young man in good health and CMV-seronegative.

CDR3 bases: TGCGCCAGCAGGACCTCCACAGGGGTGGATGGCTACACCTTC. Its translation: CASRTSTGVDGYTF. The V call is TRBV5-1, the J call TRBJ1-2, with 7 positions matching TRBD1. V shed 5 bases and J 6 bases; nucleotides not matched to a gene: 10. Germline CDR1 reads SGHRS; CDR2 reads YFSETQ. This CDR3 comprises 14 residues. Looking up the rest from reference TRBV5-1 and TRBJ1-2 gives the full variable domain: KAGVTQTPRYLIKTRGQQVTLSCSPISGHRSVSWYQQTPGQGLQFLFEYFSETQRNKGNFPGRFSGRQFSNSRSEMNVSTLELGDSALYLCASRTSTGVDGYTFGSGTRLTVV.